This T cell receptor beta chain was sequenced in a study of blood T cell repertoires in COVID-19. In germline, CDR1 is LNHDA, CDR2 SQIVND (reference sequence). The CDR3 consists of 14 residues. Germline trimming cut 5 bases from V and 3 bases from J; bases unmatched to any gene: 3. TCRdb's table, derived via immunoSEQ multiplex PCR, lists solely in-frame clones and lacks some. The table shows some 240,000 clones, with 82% occurring only once. V gene TRBV19 combines with J gene TRBJ1-5, with 8 positions matching TRBD1. The clonotype was recovered from an older woman with COVID-19, enrolled during active disease. Sequenced: peripheral blood. The CDR3 DNA reads TGTGCCAGTAGTTCGACAGGGGCCAATCAGCCCCAGCATTTT. Translating gives CASSSTGANQPQHF.